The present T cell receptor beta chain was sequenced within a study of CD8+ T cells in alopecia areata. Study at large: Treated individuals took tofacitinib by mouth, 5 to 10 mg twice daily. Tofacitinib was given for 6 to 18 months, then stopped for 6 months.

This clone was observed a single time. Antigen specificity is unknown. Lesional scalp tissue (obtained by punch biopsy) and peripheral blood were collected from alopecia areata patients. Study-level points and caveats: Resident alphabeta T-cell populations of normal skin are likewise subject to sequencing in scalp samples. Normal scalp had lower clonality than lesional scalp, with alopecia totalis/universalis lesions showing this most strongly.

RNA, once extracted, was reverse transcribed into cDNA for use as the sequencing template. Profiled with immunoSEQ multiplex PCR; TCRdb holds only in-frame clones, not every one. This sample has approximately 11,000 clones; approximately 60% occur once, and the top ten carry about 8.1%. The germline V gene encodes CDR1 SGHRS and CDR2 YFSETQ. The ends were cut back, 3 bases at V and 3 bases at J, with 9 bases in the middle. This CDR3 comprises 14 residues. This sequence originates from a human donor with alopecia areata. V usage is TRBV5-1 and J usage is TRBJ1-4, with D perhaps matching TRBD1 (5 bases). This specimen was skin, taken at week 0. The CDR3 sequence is CASSWGSPNEKLFF. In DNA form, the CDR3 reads TGCGCCAGCAGCTGGGGGTCCCCTAATGAAAAACTGTTTTTT.